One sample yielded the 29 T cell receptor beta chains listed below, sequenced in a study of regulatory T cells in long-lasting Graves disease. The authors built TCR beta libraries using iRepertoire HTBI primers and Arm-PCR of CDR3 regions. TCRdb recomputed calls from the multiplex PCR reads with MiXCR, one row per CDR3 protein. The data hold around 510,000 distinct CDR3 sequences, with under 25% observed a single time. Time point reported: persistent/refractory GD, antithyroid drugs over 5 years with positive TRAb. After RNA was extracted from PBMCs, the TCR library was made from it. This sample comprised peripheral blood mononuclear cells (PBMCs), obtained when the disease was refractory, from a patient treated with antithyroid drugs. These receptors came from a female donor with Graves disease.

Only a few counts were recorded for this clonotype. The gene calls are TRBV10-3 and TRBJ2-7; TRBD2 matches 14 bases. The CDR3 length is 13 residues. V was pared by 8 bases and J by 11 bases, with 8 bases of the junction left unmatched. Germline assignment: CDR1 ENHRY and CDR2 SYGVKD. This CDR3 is CAIGTSGSKWEYF. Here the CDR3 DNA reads TGTGCCATCGGGACTAGCGGGAGCAAATGGGAGTACTTC.

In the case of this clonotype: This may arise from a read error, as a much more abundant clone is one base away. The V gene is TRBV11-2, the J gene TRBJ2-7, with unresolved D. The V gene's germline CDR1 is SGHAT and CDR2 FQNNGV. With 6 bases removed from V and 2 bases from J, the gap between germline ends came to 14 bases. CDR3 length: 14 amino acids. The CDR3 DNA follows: TGTGCCAGCAGGGCCGGATACGTTACCTACGAGCAGTACTTC. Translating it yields CASRAGYVTYEQYF. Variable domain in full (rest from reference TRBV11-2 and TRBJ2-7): EAGVAQSPRYKIIEKRQSVAFWCNPISGHATLYWYQQILGQGPKLLIQFQNNGVVDDSQLPKDRFSAERLKGVDSTLKIQPAKLEDSAVYLCASRAGYVTYEQYFGPGTRLTVT.

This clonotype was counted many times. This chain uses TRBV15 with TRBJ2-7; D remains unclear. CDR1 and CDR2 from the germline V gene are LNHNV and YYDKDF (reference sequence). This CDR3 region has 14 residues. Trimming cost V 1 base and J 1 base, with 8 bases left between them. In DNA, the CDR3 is TGTGCCACCAGCAGAGTAGGGCAGTCCTACGAGCAGTACTTC. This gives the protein CATSRVGQSYEQYF.

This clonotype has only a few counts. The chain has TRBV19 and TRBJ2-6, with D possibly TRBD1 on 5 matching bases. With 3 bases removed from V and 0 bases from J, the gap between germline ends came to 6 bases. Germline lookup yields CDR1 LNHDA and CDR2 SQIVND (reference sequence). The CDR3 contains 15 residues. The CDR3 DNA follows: TGTGCCAGTAGTATCACAGGCTCTGGGGCCAACGTCCTGACTTTC. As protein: CASSITGSGANVLTF. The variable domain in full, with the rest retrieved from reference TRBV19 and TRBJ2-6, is DGGITQSPKYLFRKEGQNVTLSCEQNLNHDAMYWYRQDPGQGLRLIYYSQIVNDFQKGDIAEGYSVSREKKESFPLTVTSAQKNPTAFYLCASSITGSGANVLTFGAGSRLTVL.

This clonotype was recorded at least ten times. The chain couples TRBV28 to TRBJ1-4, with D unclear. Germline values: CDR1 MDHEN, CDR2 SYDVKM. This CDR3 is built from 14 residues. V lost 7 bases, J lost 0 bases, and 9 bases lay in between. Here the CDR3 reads CASTPSATNEKLFF. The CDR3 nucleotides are TGTGCCAGCACTCCTTCCGCAACTAATGAAAAACTGTTTTTT.

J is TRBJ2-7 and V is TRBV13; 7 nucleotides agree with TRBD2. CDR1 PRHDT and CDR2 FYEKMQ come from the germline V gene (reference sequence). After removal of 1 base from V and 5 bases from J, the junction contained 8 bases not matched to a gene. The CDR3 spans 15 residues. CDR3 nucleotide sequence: TGTGCCAGCAGCTTAGCGGGCGGGAGTATCCACGAGCAGTACTTC. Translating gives CASSLAGGSIHEQYF.

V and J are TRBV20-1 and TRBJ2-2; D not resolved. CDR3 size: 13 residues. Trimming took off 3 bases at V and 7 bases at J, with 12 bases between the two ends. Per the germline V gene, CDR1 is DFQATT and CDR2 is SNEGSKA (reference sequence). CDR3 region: CSASGADHGELFF. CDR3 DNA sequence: TGCAGTGCTAGTGGCGCGGACCACGGGGAGCTGTTTTTT.

For the CDR3, the DNA is TGCAGCGTTGAAGGGCGGGCCTCCCCAAACCTAGCTTTCTTT. This sequence encodes CSVEGRASPNLAFF. V and J are TRBV29-1 and TRBJ1-1; D gene unclear. The V gene's germline CDR1 is SQVTM and CDR2 ANQGSEA. Trimming took 1 base from V and 10 from J, leaving 19 bases between them. CDR3 length: 14 residues.

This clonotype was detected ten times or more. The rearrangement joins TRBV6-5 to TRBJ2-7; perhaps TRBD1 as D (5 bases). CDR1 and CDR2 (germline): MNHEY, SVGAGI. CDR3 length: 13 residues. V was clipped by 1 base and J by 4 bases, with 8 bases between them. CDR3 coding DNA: TGTGCCAGCAGTTACTTTGGGGCATACGAGCAGTACTTC. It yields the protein CASSYFGAYEQYF.

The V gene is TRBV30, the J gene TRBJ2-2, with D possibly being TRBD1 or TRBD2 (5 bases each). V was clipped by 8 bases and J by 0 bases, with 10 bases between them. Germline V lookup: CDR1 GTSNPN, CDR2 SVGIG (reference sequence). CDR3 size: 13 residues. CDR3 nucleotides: TGTGCCCGGGGCCAGCCGAACACCGGGGAGCTGTTTTTT. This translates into CARGQPNTGELFF. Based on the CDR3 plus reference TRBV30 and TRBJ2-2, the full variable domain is SQTIHQWPATLVQPVGSPLSLECTVEGTSNPNLYWYRQAAGRGLQLLFYSVGIGQISSEVPQNLSASRPQDRQFILSSKKLLLSDSGFYLCARGQPNTGELFFGEGSRLTVL.

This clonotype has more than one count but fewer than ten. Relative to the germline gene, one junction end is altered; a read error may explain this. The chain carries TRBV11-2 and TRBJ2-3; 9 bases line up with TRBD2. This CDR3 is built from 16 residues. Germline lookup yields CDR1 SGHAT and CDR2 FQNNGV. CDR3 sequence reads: CAGSLVPSGIADTQYF. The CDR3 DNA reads TGTGCCGGCAGCTTAGTTCCTAGCGGGATAGCAGATACGCAGTATTTT.

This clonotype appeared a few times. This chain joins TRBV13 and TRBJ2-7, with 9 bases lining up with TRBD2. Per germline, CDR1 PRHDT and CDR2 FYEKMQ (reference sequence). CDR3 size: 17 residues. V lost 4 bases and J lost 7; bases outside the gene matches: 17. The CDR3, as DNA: TGTGCCAGCAGCTCTACCCCCGGGCTAGCGGGGACGGGGGAGCAGTACTTC. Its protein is CASSSTPGLAGTGEQYF.

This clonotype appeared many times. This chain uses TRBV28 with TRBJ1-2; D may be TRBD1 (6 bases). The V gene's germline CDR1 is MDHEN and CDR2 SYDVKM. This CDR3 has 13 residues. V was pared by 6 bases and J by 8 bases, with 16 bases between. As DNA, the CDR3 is TGTGCCAGCAGACAACAGGGAGGTCTGGGCTACACCTTC. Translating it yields CASRQQGGLGYTF.

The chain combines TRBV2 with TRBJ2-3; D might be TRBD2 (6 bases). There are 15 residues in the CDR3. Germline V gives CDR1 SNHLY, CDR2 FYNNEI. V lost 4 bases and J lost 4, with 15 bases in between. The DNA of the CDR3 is TGTGCCAGCAGTGGTGGAGGGAGGCTGGCAGATACGCAGTATTTT. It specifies CASSGGGRLADTQYF.

In nucleotides, the CDR3 is TGCAGCGCCCGCAGAGACCCGAACACTGAAGCTTTCTTT. It specifies CSARRDPNTEAFF. The chain joins TRBV29-1 to TRBJ1-1; unclear D gene. Germline CDR1 and CDR2: SQVTM and ANQGSEA. The CDR3 has 13 residues. V lost 7 bases and J lost 1, with 13 bases in between.

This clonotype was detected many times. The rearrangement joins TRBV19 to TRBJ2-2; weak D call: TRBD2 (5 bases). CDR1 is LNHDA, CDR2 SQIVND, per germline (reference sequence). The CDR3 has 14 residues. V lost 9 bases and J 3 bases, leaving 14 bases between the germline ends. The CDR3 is CASSTRVDTGELFF. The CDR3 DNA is TGTGCCAGCAGCACGCGGGTGGACACCGGGGAGCTGTTTTTT.

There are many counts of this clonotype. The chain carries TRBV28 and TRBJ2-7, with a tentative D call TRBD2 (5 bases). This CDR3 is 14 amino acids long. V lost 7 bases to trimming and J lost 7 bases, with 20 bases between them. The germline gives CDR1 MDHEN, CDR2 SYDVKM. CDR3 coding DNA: TGTGCCAGCAAGAACCGGGATTGGCCGCGGGAGCAGTACTTC. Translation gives CASKNRDWPREQYF.

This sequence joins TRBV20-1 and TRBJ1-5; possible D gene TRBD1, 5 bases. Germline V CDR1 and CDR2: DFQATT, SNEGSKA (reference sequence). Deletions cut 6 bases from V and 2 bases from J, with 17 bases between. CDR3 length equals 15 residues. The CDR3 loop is CSASATGTRNQPQHF. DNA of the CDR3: TGCAGTGCATCCGCTACAGGCACTCGCAATCAGCCCCAGCATTTT.

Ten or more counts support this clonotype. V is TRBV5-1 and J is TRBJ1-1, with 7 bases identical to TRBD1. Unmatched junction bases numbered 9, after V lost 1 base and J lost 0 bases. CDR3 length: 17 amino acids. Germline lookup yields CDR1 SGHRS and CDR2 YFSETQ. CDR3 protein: CASSLRGQSTMNTEAFF. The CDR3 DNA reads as TGCGCCAGCAGCTTGAGGGGACAGTCCACCATGAACACTGAAGCTTTCTTT.

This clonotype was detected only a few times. The CDR3 DNA is TGTGCCAGCAGCTCAAATTACTGGACAGGGAAAGAGACCCAGTACTTC. This gives the protein CASSSNYWTGKETQYF. The chain joins TRBV7-9 to TRBJ2-5; 8 bases fit TRBD1. The CDR3 is made up of 16 amino acids. CDR1 is SEHNR and CDR2 is FQNEAQ in the germline V gene (reference sequence). Unmatched junction bases numbered 10, after V lost 4 bases and J lost 3 bases. Based on the CDR3 plus reference TRBV7-9 and TRBJ2-5, the full variable domain is DTGVSQNPRHKITKRGQNVTFRCDPISEHNRLYWYRQTLGQGPEFLTYFQNEAQLEKSRLLSDRFSAERPKGSFSTLEIQRTEQGDSAMYLCASSSNYWTGKETQYFGPGTRLLVL.

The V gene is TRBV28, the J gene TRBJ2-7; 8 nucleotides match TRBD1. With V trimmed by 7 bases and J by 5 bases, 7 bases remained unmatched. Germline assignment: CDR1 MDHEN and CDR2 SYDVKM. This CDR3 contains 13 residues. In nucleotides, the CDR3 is TGTGCCAGCAAAAAACAGGGGGACCACGAGCAGTACTTC. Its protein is CASKKQGDHEQYF.

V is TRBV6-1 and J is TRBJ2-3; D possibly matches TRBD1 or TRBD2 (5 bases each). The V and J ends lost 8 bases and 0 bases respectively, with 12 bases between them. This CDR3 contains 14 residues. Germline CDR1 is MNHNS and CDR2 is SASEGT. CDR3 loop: CASDPGASTDTQYF. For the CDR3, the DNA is TGTGCCAGCGACCCCGGGGCCAGCACAGATACGCAGTATTTT.

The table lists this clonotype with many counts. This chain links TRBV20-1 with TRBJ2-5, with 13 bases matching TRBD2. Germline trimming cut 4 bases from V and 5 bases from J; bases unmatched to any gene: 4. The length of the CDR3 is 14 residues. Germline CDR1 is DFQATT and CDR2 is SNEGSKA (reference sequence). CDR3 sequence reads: CSAKRTSGSETQYF. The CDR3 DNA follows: TGCAGTGCTAAAAGGACTAGCGGGAGTGAGACCCAGTACTTC.

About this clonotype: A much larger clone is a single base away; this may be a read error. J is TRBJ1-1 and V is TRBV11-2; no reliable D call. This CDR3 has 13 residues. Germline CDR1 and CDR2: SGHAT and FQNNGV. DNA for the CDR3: TGTGCCAGCACTCTAGGGCCGAACACTGAAACTTTCTTT. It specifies CASTLGPNTETFF.

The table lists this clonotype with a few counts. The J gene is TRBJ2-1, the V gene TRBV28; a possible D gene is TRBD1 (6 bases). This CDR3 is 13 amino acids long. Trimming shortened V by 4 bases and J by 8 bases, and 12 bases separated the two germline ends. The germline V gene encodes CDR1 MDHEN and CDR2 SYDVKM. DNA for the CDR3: TGTGCCAGCAGTTCACAGGGTTCGTATGAGCAGTTCTTC. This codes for CASSSQGSYEQFF.

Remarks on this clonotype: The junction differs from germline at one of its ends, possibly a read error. CDR3 sequence (DNA): TGTGCCAGCAGATACTCCGGGACTAGTTTATTCTTC. Translation: CASRYSGTSLFF. The chain has TRBV12-3 or TRBV12-4 and TRBJ2-5; TRBD2 matches 8 bases. The CDR3 extends over 12 amino acids.

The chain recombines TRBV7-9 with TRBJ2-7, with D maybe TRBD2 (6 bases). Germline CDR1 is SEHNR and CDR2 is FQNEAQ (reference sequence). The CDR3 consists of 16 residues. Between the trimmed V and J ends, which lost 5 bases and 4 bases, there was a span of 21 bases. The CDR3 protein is CASSTFGPAGEYEQYF. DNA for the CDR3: TGTGCCAGCAGCACTTTCGGACCAGCGGGCGAATACGAGCAGTACTTC.

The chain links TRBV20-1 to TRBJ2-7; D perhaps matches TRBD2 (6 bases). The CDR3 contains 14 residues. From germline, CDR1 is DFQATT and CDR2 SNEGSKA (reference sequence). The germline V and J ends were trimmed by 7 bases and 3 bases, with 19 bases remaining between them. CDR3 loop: CSGGPSSSGYEQYF. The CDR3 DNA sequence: TGCAGTGGGGGACCTTCTAGTAGCGGCTACGAGCAGTACTTC.

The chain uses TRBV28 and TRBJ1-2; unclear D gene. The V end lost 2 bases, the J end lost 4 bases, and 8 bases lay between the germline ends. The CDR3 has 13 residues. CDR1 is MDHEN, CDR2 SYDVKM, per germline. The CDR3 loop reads CASSLAGPYGYTF. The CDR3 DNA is TGTGCCAGCAGTTTAGCGGGCCCCTATGGCTACACCTTC.